The 3 T cell receptor beta chains in this list originate from one sample, sequenced in a study of T and B cells in COVID-19 patients. Multiplex PCR with BIOMED2 TRB-A/B primer pools amplified TRB rearrangements. TCRdb reprocessed the multiplex PCR reads via MiXCR and lists one record per CDR3 protein. The sample consists of 20,000 or so distinct CDR3 sequences, less than 30% of them appearing once. Blood genomic DNA input for TRB amplification was about 220-500 ng. Material for sequencing was blood. These receptors originate from a human donor who had recovered from COVID-19.

Only a few counts were recorded for this clonotype. This chain connects TRBV7-6 to TRBJ2-2, with D hard to call. The CDR3 consists of 14 residues. CDR1 is SGHVS, CDR2 FNYEAQ, per germline. Trimming left V 5 bases short and J 4 bases short, with 11 bases between. Here the CDR3 reads CASSPPTSTGELFF. The CDR3 DNA reads as TGTGCCAGCAGCCCCCCTACCTCCACCGGGGAGCTGTTTTTT.

This chain joins TRBV7-6 and TRBJ2-3; TRBD1 agrees at 10 bases. V shed 3 bases, J shed 2 bases, and the junction held 2 bases outside the gene matches. The germline gives CDR1 SGHVS, CDR2 FNYEAQ. The CDR3 totals 15 residues. CDR3 DNA: TGTGCCAGCAGCTTGGGACAGGGGAACACAGATACGCAGTATTTT. Its translation: CASSLGQGNTDTQYF.

This chain connects TRBV18 to TRBJ1-2, with 7 bases matching TRBD1. The CDR3 totals 16 residues. The germline gives CDR1 KGHSH, CDR2 LQKENI. V dropped 0 bases and J dropped 5; count of bases not matched to a gene: 9. The CDR3 bases are TGTGCCAGCTCACCACCGGGGCAGGGGGGAGAATATGGCTACACCTTC. Translated: CASSPPGQGGEYGYTF.